This paragraph covers one T cell receptor beta chain sequence. Its specificity is unknown. TCRbeta libraries were built with three rounds of nested PCR, modified from ARM-PCR. TCRdb re-called the multiplex PCR reads with MiXCR, one entry per CDR3 protein. The data contain about 110,000 distinct CDR3 sequences, 50% to 70% of them singletons. This sample's RNA came from whole unsorted tissue. This non-tumor lung sample came from over 3 cm beyond the tumor edge. This sample was included in a study of tumor and adjacent non-tumor tissue in lung cancer. The V and J ends lost 6 bases and 3 bases respectively, with 15 bases between them. CDR1 and CDR2 from the germline V gene are SQVTM and ANQGSEA. This CDR3 has 14 residues. Study findings and constraints: Top 100 clones took a larger repertoire share in normal lung. Significantly higher TCR diversity was found in tumor than normal lung.

The rearrangement joins TRBV29-1 to TRBJ1-3; D ambiguous. The TCR originated in a man aged 60 to 75 with non-small cell lung cancer. The sequencing input was distant non-tumor lung tissue. The CDR3: CSVLVWGVGNTIYF. DNA for the CDR3: TGCAGCGTCTTGGTATGGGGTGTTGGAAACACCATATATTTT.